This entry describes one TCR beta chain. The target antigen is unknown. This may be a read error: a much more frequent sequence differs by one nucleotide. This sample stems from a study of T cell repertoires in cytomegalovirus infection. Study information: Public TCR beta signature analysis indicated the presence of both CMV infection and matching HLA type. Study observations and caveats: Cumulative public TCR beta family frequency identified carriers of CMV plus the relevant HLA. Clonotype analysis showed dominance of the ex vivo response by HLA-C-restricted CMV-specific TCR beta clonotypes.

The length of the CDR3 is 13 residues. The germline V gene encodes CDR1 SGHTA and CDR2 FQGNSA. Using its own MiXCR run on the reads, TCRdb lists one record per CDR3 protein. The sample carries a few hundred thousand distinct CDR3 sequences, 9.1% recorded once. The sequenced sample consisted of PBMCs. This chain joins TRBV7-2 and TRBJ1-2; 7 nucleotides agree with TRBD1. The receptor's source is a human donor in good health (CMV status not recorded). Some clones in this sample may be carry-over from other donors' samples. This chain's CDR3 is CPSSLNRGWGYTF. CDR3 in DNA: TGTCCCAGCAGCTTAAACAGGGGATGGGGCTACACCTTC.